The 7 T cell receptor beta chains below come from one sample, sequenced in a study of OX40 agonist ivuxolimab in advanced cancers. Profiling relied on immunoSEQ multiplex PCR, and the TCRdb table lists in-frame clones only, not all of them. Of approximately 67,000 clones listed, roughly 90% are singletons. The sequences come from CD4+ or CD8+ T cells sorted from blood, collected in a trial of the OX40 agonist ivuxolimab. These receptors were taken from an adult with an advanced solid tumor such as melanoma, head and neck, liver or kidney cancer.

As concerns this clone: At one end, the junction sequence differs from germline, possibly due to a read error. The chain has TRBV7-2 and TRBJ2-2; D not resolved. The CDR3 is 13 amino acids. Germline-derived CDR1 and CDR2 are SGHTA and FQGNSA. For the CDR3, the DNA is TGTGCCAGCAACTTATCCCCGGGCGGGGAGCTGTTTTTT. It encodes CASNLSPGGELFF.

The chain joins TRBV7-9 to TRBJ2-2, with 9 nucleotides matching TRBD1. The CDR3 runs to 17 residues. V shed 5 bases, J shed 7 bases, and the junction held 14 bases outside the gene matches. The germline CDR1 and CDR2 sequences are SEHNR and FQNEAQ (reference sequence). This chain's CDR3 is CASSLDWDRELSGELFF. The CDR3 bases are TGTGCCAGCAGCCTCGATTGGGACAGGGAACTAAGCGGGGAGCTGTTTTTT.

The sample holds a few counts of this clone. This sequence joins TRBV5-1 and TRBJ2-3; perhaps TRBD1 as D (6 bases). Trimming stripped 4 bases from V and 2 bases from J, with 17 bases between. CDR3 size: 16 residues. CDR1 is SGHRS and CDR2 is YFSETQ in the germline V gene. The CDR3, as DNA: TGCGCCAGCAGCCTAACAGGACAGAGTAACACAGATACGCAGTATTTT. Protein product: CASSLTGQSNTDTQYF.

This sequence joins TRBV5-1 and TRBJ2-1; a weak D match, TRBD2 (5 bases). This CDR3 is 15 amino acids long. Trimming took off 7 bases at V and 9 bases at J, with 23 bases between the two ends. Germline-derived CDR1 and CDR2 are SGHRS and YFSETQ. The CDR3 nucleotides are TGCGCCAGCGGCAGGCCCGGGGAACCCACAAGTGAGCAGTTCTTC. Translating gives CASGRPGEPTSEQFF.

This clone has more than one count but fewer than ten. The CDR3 reads CASSPGGLTGELFF. The CDR3 coding sequence is TGCGCCAGCAGCCCCGGGGGGCTCACCGGGGAGCTGTTTTTT. This rearrangement joins TRBV5-1 to TRBJ2-2; D might be TRBD2 (7 bases). The germline V and J ends were trimmed by 4 bases and 4 bases, with 11 bases remaining between them. Germline V gene sequence: CDR1 SGHRS, CDR2 YFSETQ. The CDR3 consists of 14 residues.

The CDR3: CASSLDRDPTNEKLFF. CDR3 bases: TGCGCCAGCAGCCTCGACAGGGATCCAACTAATGAAAAACTGTTTTTT. The J gene is TRBJ1-4, the V gene TRBV4-1; TRBD1 agrees at 7 bases. This CDR3 spans 16 amino acids. Losses at the gene ends were 4 bases for V and 0 bases for J; bases not matched to a gene: 5. Germline V gene lookup returns CDR1 MGHRA and CDR2 YSYEKL.

The V and J genes are TRBV9 and TRBJ2-7; D may be TRBD1 (5 bases). Germline V gives CDR1 SGDLS, CDR2 YYNGEE. The CDR3 is made up of 15 amino acids. V lost 1 base to trimming and J lost 3 bases, with 14 bases between them. This CDR3 reads CASSVNVGVDYEQYF. CDR3 nucleotide sequence: TGTGCCAGCAGCGTAAATGTAGGGGTCGACTACGAGCAGTACTTC.